Sequencing of this T cell receptor (beta chain) was carried out in a study of radiotherapy plus CTLA-4 blockade in lung cancer. In germline, CDR1 is GTSNPN, CDR2 SVGIG (reference sequence). Trimming cost V 1 base and J 5 bases; bases outside gene matches: 7. This CDR3 has 15 amino acids. Libraries were prepared by immunoSEQ multiplex PCR; TCRdb keeps only in-frame clonotypes and omits some of them. This table has around 120,000 clones, 65% to 85% appearing once. The TCR originated in a human donor with non-small cell lung cancer who had a partial response to radiotherapy plus ipilimumab. The chain combines TRBV30 with TRBJ2-5, with 10 bases matching TRBD2. The sequencing here drew on peripheral blood, taken from a patient treated with radiotherapy plus ipilimumab. Here the CDR3 DNA reads TGTGCCTGGAGTGACCCTAGCGGGAGCTGGGAGACCCAGTACTTC. Its translation: CAWSDPSGSWETQYF.